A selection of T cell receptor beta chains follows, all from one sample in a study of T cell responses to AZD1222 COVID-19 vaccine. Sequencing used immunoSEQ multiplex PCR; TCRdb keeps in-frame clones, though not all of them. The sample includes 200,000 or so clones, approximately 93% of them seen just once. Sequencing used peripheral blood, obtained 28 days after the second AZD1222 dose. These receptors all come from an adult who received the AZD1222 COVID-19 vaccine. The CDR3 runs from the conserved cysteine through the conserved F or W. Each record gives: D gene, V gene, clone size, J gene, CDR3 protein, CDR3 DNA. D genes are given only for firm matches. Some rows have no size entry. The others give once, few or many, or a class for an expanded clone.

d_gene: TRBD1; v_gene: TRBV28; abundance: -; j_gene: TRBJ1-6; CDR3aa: CASSSVDRNNSPLHF; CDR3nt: TGTGCCAGCAGTTCCGTGGACAGGAATAATTCACCCCTCCACTTT
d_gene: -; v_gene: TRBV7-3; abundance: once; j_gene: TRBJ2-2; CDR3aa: CASSLDTNTGELFF; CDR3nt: TGTGCCAGCAGCCTAGATACGAACACCGGGGAGCTGTTTTTT
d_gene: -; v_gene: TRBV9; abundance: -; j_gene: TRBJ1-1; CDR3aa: CASSVDGVLNTEAFF; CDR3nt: TGTGCCAGCAGCGTAGACGGGGTGTTGAACACTGAAGCTTTCTTT
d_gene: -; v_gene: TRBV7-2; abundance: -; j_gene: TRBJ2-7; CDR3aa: CASSLVAEGGGYEQYF; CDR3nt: TGTGCCAGCAGCTTAGTAGCCGAGGGTGGGGGCTACGAGCAGTACTTC
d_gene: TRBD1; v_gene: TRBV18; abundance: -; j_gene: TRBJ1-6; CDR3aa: CASAPRQGADNSPLHF; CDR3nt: TGTGCCAGCGCACCCCGACAGGGTGCAGATAATTCACCCCTCCACTTT
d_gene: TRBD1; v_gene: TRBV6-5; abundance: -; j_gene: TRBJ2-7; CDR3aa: CASRSTGNYEQYF; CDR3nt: TGTGCCAGCAGGTCGACAGGGAACTACGAGCAGTACTTC
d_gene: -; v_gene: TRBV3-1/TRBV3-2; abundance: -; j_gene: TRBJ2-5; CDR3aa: CASSQGGRKETQYF; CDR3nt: TGTGCCAGCAGCCAAGGAGGCCGTAAAGAGACCCAGTACTTC
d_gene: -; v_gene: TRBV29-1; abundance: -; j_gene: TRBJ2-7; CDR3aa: CSVVGGYEQYF; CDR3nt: TGCAGCGTTGTCGGAGGGTACGAGCAGTACTTC
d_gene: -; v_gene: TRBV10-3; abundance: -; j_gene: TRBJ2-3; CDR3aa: CAISDSGADTQYF; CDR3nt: TGTGCCATCAGTGACTCCGGGGCAGATACGCAGTATTTT
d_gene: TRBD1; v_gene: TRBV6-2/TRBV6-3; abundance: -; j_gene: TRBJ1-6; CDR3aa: CASSRDSRNSPLHF; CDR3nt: TGTGCCAGCAGTCGGGACAGCAGAAATTCACCCCTCCACTTT
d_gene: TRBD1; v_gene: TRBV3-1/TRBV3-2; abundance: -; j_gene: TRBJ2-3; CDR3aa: CASSQWTGGTDTQYF; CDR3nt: TGTGCCAGCAGCCAGTGGACAGGGGGAACAGATACGCAGTATTTT
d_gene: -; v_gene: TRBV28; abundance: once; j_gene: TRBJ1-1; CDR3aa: CASSNGGMGTEAFF; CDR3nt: TGTGCCAGCAGCAACGGGGGAATGGGCACTGAAGCTTTCTTT
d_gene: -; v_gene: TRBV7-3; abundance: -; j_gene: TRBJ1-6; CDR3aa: CASGAVIHSPLHF; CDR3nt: TGTGCCAGCGGTGCGGTCATTCATTCACCCCTCCACTTT
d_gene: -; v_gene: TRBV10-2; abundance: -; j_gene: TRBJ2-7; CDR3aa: CASSVRGREQYF; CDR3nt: TGCGCCAGCAGTGTTAGGGGTCGAGAGCAGTACTTC
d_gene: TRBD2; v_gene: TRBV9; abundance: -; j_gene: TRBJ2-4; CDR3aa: CASSVSGEPAKNIQYF; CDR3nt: TGTGCCAGCAGCGTTAGCGGGGAACCAGCCAAAAACATTCAGTACTTC
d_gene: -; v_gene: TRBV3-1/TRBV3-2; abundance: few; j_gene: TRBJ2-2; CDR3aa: CASSQVGMGGELFF; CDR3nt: TGTGCCAGCAGCCAAGTAGGGATGGGCGGGGAGCTGTTTTTT
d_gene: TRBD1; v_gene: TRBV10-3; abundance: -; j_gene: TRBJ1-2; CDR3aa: CAISEGFLGQDTYGYTF; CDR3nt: TGTGCCATCAGTGAAGGATTCCTCGGACAGGACACCTATGGCTACACCTTC
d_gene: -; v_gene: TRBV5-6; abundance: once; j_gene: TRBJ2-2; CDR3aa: CASSLPGGGAGELFF; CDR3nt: TGTGCCAGCAGCTTGCCGGGGGGCGGCGCCGGGGAGCTGTTTTTT
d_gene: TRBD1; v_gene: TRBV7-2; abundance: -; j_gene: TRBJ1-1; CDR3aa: CASSSQGGTEAFF; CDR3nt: TGTGCCAGCAGCAGCCAGGGGGGCACTGAAGCTTTCTTT
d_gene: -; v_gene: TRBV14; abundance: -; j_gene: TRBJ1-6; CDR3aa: CASSQVEGSPLHF; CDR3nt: TGTGCCAGCAGCCAAGTGGAAGGCTCACCCCTCCACTTT
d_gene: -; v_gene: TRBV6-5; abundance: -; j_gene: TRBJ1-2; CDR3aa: CASSFGPTENYGYTF; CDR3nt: TGTGCCAGCAGCTTCGGCCCGACGGAGAACTATGGCTACACCTTC
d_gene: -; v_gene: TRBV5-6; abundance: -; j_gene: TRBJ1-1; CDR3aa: CASSLVLTPNTEAFF; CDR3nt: TGTGCCAGCAGCTTGGTGCTGACACCTAACACTGAAGCTTTCTTT
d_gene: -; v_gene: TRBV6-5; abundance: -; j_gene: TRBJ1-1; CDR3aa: CASSRLGNTEAFF; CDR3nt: TGTGCCAGCAGCCGACTTGGGAACACTGAAGCTTTCTTT
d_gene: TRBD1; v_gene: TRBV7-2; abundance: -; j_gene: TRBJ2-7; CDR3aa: CASSLASGGSYEQYF; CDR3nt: TGTGCCAGCAGCTTAGCGTCAGGGGGTAGCTACGAGCAGTACTTC
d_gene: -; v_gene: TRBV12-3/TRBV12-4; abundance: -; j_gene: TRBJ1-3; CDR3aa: CASSFTGGNTIYF; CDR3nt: TGTGCCAGCAGTTTTACAGGGGGAAACACCATATATTTT
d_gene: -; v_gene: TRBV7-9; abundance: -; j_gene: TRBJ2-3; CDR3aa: CASSLVEASSLYF; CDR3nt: TGTGCCAGCAGCTTAGTAGAGGCTAGTTCTCTGTATTTT
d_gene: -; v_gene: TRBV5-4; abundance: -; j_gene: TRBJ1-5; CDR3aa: CASSQDGSLQPQHF; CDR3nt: TGTGCCAGCAGCCAGGACGGTTCCCTTCAGCCCCAGCATTTT
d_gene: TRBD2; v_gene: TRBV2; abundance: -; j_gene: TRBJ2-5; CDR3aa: CASRPLAGGLAGETQYF; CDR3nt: TGTGCCAGCAGGCCCCTAGCGGGGGGCCTGGCAGGAGAGACCCAGTACTTC
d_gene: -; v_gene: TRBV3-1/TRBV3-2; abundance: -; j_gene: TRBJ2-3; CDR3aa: CASSQDRIGADTQYF; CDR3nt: TGTGCCAGCAGCCAAGATCGAATAGGGGCAGATACGCAGTATTTT
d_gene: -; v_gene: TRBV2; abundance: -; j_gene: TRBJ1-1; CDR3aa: CASRGTGIAFF; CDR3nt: TGTGCCAGCAGGGGGACCGGCATAGCTTTCTTT
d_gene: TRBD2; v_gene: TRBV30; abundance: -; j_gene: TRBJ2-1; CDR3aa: CAWRGGLAGNEQFF; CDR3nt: TGTGCCTGGAGAGGTGGTCTAGCGGGCAATGAGCAGTTCTTC